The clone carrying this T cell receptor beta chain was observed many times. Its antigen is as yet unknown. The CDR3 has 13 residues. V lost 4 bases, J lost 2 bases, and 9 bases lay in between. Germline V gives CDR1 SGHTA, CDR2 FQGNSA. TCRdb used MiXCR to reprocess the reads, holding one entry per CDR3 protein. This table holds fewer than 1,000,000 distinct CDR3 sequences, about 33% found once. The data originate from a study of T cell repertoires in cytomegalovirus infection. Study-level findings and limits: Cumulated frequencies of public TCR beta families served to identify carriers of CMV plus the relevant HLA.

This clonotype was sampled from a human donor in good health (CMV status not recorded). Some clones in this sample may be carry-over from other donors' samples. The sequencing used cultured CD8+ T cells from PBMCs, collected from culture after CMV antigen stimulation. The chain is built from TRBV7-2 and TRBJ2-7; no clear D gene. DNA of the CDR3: TGTGCCAGCAGCTCGGACGAAACCTACGAGCAGTACTTC. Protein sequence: CASSSDETYEQYF.